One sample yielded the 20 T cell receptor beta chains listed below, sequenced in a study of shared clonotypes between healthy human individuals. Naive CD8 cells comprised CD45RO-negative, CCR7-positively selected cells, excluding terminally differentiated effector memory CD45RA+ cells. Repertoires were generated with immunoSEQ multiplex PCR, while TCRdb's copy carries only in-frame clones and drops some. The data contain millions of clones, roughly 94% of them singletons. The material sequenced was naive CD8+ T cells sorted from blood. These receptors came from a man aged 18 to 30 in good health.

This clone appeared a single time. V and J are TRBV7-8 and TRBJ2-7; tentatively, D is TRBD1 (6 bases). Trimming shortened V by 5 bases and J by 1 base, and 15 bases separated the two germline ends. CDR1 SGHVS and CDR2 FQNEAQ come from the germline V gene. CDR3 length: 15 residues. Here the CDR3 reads CASSARQVGSYEQYF. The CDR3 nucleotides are TGTGCCAGCAGCGCCCGACAGGTGGGGTCCTACGAGCAGTACTTC.

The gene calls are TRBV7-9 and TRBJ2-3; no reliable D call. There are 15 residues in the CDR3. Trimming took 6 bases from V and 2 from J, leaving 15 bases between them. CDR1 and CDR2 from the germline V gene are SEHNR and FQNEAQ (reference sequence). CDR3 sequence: CASSSWSENTDTQYF. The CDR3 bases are TGTGCCAGCAGTTCATGGTCGGAGAACACAGATACGCAGTATTTT.

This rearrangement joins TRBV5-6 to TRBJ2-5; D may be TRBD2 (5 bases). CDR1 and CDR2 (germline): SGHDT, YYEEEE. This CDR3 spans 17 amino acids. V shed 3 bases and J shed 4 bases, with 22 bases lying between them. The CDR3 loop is CASSYAWFGVRTETQYF. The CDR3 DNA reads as TGTGCCAGCAGCTATGCATGGTTCGGGGTGAGGACAGAGACCCAGTACTTC.

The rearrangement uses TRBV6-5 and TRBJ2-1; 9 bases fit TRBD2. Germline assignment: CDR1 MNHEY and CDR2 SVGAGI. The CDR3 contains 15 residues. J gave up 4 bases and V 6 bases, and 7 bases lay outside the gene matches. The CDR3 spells CASSSHSGGYNEQFF. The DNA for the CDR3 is TGTGCCAGCAGCTCCCATAGCGGGGGATACAATGAGCAGTTCTTC.

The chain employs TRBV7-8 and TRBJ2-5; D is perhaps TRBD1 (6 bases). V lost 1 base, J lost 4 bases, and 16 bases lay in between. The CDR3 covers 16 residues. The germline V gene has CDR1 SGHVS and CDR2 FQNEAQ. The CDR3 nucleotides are TGTGCCAGCAGCTTAGAGCTGGCAGGGGTGGGAGAGACCCAGTACTTC. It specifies CASSLELAGVGETQYF. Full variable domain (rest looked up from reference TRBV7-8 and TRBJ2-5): GAGVSQSPRYKVAKRGQDVALRCDPISGHVSLFWYQQALGQGPEFLTYFQNEAQLDKSGLPSDRFFAERPEGSVSTLKIQRTQQEDSAVYLCASSLELAGVGETQYFGPGTRLLVL.

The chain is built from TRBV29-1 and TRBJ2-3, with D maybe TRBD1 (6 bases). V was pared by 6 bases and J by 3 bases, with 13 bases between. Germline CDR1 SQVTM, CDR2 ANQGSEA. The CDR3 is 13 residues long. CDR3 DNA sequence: TGCAGCGTCGGGTCTACAGGGACAGATACGCAGTATTTT. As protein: CSVGSTGTDTQYF.

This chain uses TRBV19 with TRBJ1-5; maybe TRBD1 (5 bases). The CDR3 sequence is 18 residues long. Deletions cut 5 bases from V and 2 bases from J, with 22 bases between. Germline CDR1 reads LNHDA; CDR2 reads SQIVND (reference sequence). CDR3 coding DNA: TGTGCCAGTAGTTCCCACCCGGACATCCTCCCGGGCAATCAGCCCCAGCATTTT. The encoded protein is CASSSHPDILPGNQPQHF.

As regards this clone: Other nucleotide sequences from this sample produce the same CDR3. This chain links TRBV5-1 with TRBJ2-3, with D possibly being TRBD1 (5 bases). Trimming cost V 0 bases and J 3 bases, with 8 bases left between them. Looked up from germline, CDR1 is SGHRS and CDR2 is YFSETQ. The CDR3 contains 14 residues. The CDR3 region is CASSLVAGTDTQYF. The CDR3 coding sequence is TGCGCCAGCAGCTTGGTGGCAGGGACAGATACGCAGTATTTT.

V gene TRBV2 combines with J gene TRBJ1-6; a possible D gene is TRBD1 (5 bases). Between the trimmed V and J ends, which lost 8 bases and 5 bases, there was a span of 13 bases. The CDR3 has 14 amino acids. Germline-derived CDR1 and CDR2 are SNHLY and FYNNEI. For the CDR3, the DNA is TGTGCCAGCCAGGGTGGACTTCATAATTCACCCCTCCACTTT. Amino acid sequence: CASQGGLHNSPLHF.

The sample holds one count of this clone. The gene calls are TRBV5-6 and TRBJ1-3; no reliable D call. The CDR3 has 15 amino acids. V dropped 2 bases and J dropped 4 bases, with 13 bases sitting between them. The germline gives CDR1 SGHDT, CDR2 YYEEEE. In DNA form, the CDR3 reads TGTGCCAGCAGCTTAGGCGGGGTATCCGGAAACACCATATATTTT. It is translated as CASSLGGVSGNTIYF.

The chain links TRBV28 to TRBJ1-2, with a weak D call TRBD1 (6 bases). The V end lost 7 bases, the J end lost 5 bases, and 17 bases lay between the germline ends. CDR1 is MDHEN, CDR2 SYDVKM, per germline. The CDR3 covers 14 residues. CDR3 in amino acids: CASTLGGTTYGYTF. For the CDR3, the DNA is TGTGCCAGCACCCTAGGCGGGACAACGTATGGCTACACCTTC.

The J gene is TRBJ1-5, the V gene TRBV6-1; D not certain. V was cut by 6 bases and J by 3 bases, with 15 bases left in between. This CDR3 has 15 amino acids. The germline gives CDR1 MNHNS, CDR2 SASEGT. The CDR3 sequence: CASSAGRTVNQPQHF. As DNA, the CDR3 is TGTGCCAGCAGCGCCGGACGGACGGTCAATCAGCCCCAGCATTTT.

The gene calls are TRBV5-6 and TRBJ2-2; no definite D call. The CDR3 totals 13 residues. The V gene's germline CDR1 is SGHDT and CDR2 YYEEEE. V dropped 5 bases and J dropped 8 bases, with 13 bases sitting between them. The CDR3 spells CASSPLSSGELFF. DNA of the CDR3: TGTGCCAGCAGTCCTTTATCTTCTGGGGAGCTGTTTTTT.

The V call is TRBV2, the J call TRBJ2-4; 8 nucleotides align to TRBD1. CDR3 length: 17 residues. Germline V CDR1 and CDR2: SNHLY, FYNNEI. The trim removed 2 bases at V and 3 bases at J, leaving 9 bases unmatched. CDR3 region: CASSETVQGEGKNIQYF. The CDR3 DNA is TGTGCCAGCAGTGAAACGGTACAGGGGGAAGGCAAAAACATTCAGTACTTC.

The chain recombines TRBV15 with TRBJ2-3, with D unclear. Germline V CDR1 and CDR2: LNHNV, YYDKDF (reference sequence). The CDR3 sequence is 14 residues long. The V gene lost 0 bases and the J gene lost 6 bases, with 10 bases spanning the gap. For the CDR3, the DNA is TGTGCCACCAGCAGAGATCTGAGCGATGATACGCAGTATTTT. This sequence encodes CATSRDLSDDTQYF.

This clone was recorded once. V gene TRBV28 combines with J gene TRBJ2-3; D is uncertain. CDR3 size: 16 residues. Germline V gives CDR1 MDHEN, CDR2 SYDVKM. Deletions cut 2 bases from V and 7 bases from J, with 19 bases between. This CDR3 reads CASSLIGLAEANTQYF. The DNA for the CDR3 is TGTGCCAGCAGTTTAATCGGGTTAGCTGAGGCCAATACGCAGTATTTT.

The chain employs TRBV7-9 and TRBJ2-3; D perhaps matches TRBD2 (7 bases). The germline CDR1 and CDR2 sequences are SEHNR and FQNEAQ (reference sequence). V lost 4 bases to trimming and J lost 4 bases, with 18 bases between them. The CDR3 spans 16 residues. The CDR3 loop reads CASSSGDTGGADTQYF. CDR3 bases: TGTGCCAGCAGCTCGGGAGACACGGGGGGCGCAGATACGCAGTATTTT.

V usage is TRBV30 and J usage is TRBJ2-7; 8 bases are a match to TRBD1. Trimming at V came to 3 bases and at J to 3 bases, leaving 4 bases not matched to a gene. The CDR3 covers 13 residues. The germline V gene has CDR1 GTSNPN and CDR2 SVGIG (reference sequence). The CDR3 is CAWSPGQVYEQYF. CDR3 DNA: TGTGCCTGGAGCCCGGGACAGGTCTACGAGCAGTACTTC.

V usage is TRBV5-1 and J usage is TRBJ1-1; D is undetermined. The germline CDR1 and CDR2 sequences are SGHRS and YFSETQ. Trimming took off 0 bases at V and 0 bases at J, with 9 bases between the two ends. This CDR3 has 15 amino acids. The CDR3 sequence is CASSLVRAVNTEAFF. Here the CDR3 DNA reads TGCGCCAGCAGCTTGGTTCGGGCGGTGAACACTGAAGCTTTCTTT. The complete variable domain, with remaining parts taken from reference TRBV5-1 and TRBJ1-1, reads KAGVTQTPRYLIKTRGQQVTLSCSPISGHRSVSWYQQTPGQGLQFLFEYFSETQRNKGNFPGRFSGRQFSNSRSEMNVSTLELGDSALYLCASSLVRAVNTEAFFGQGTRLTVV.

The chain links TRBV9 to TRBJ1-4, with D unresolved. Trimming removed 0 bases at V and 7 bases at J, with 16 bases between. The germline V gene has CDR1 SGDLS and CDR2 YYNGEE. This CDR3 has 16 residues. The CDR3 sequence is CASSVVGGGPGEKLFF. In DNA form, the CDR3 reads TGTGCCAGCAGCGTAGTCGGTGGAGGGCCCGGTGAAAAACTGTTTTTT.